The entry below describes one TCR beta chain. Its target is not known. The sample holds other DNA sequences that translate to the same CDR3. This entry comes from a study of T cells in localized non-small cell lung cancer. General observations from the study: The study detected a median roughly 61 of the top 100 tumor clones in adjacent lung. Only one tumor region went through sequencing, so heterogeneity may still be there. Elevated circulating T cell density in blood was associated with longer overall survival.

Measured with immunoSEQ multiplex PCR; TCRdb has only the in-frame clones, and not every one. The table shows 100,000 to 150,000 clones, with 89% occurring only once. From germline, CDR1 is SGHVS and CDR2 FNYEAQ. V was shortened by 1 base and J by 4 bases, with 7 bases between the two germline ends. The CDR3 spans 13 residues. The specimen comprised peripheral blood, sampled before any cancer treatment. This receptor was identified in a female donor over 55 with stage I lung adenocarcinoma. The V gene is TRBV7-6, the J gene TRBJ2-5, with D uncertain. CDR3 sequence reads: CASSLVVGETQYF. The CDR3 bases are TGTGCCAGCAGCTTAGTCGTTGGAGAGACCCAGTACTTC. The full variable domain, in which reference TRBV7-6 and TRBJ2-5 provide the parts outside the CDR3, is GAGVSQSPRYKVTKRGQDVALRCDPISGHVSLYWYRQALGQGPEFLTYFNYEAQQDKSGLPNDRFSAERPEGSISTLTIQRTEQRDSAMYRCASSLVVGETQYFGPGTRLLVL.